This entry is about one T cell receptor (beta chain). Antigen: not known. This entry is derived from a study of blood T cells in healthy people across ages. Study outcomes and limitations: Unknown CMV status may confound age-related changes in expanded clones.

With a J-beta primer mix and a sample-barcoded 5' primer, a second PCR ran 7 to 11 cycles. Paired-end reads containing CDR3 totaled no fewer than 2.5 million for each sample. MiXCR was run by TCRdb on the 5' RACE reads, yielding one entry per CDR3 protein. The sample lists approximately 1,700,000 distinct CDR3 sequences, around 40% seen once, with 23% in the top ten. This TCR was sampled from a human donor in good health. The sequenced sample was blood.

The CDR3 loop reads CASTNSGVSYEQYF. The CDR3 region has the DNA TGTGCCAGCACCAACTCCGGGGTTAGCTACGAGCAGTACTTC. V usage is TRBV12-3 or TRBV12-4 and J usage is TRBJ2-4; perhaps TRBD2 as D (5 bases). The closer fit of TRBJ2-7 to the DNA end suggests the J call may be wrong. The CDR3 spans 14 residues.